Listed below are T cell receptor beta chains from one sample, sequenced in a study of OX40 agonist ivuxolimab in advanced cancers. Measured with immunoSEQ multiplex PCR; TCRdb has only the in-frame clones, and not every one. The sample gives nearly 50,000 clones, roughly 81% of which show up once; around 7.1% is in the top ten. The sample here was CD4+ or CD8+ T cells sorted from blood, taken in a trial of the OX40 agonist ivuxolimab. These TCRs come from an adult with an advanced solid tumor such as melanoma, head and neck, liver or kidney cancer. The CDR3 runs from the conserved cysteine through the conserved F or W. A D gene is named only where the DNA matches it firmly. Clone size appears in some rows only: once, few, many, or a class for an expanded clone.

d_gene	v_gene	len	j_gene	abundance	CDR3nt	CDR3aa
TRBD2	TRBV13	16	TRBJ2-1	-	TGTGCCAGCAGCTCCCCGTGGAGGGAGCGGGGAAATGAGCAGTTCTTC	CASSSPWRERGNEQFF
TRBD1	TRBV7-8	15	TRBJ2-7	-	TGTGCCAGCAGCTCATACCGGGACAGGGGAAATTGGCAGTACTTC	CASSSYRDRGNWQYF
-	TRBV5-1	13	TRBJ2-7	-	TGCGCCAGCAGCTTCCAGGGGAATTACGAGCAGTACTTC	CASSFQGNYEQYF
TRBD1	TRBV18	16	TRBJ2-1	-	TGTGCCAGCTCACCAGCCGGGACAGCATCCTACAATGAGCAGTTCTTC	CASSPAGTASYNEQFF
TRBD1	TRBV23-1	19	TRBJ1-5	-	TGCGCCAGCAGTCACTCCGGGACAGGGGGTTTTAATAGCAATCAGCCCCAGCATTTT	CASSHSGTGGFNSNQPQHF
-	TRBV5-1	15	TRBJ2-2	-	TGCGCCAGCAGCTTACAGGGCCCAAACACCGGGGAGCTGTTTTTT	CASSLQGPNTGELFF
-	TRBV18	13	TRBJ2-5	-	TGTGCCAGCTCACTCCGGGACGGGGAGACCCAGTACTTC	CASSLRDGETQYF
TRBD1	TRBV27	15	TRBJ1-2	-	TGTGCCAGCAGCCCAAGGACAGGGTTTACGTATGGCTACACCTTC	CASSPRTGFTYGYTF
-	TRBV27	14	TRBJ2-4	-	TGTGCCAGCAGTTTCCAGGGCCCCAAAAACATTCAGTACTTC	CASSFQGPKNIQYF
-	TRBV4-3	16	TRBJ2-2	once	TGCGCCAGCAGCCAAGGCCCGGACGGTTCCGCCGGGGAGCTGTTTTTT	CASSQGPDGSAGELFF
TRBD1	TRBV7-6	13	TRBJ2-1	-	TGTGCCAGCAGCGCGACAGGGAACAATGAGCAGTTCTTC	CASSATGNNEQFF
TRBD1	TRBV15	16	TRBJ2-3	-	TGTGCCACCAGCAGAGATCGGACAGGGGGTTCAGATACGCAGTATTTT	CATSRDRTGGSDTQYF
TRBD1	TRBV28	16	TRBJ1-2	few	TGTGCCAGCAGTTTCCAGGGCAGGACAGGGGAAATTGGCTACACCTTC	CASSFQGRTGEIGYTF
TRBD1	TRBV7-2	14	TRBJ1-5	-	TGTGCCAGCAGCCAGGGGGCCGAATATCAGCCCCAGCATTTT	CASSQGAEYQPQHF
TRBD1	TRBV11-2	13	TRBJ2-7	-	TGTGCCAGCAGCACGACAGGGGGCAACGAGCAGTACTTC	CASSTTGGNEQYF
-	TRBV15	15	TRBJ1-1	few	TGTGCCACCAGCAGCGGAGTAGGGTTGTACACTGAAGCTTTCTTT	CATSSGVGLYTEAFF
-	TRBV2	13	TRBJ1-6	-	TGTGCCAGCGGCTCAGCCTATAATTCACCCCTCCACTTT	CASGSAYNSPLHF
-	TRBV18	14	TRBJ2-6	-	TGTGCCAGCTCACCGCAGGCTGGGGCCAACGTCCTGACTTTC	CASSPQAGANVLTF
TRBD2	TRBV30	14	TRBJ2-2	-	TGTGCCTGGGGGAAGCGGGAGCACACCGGGGAGCTGTTTTTT	CAWGKREHTGELFF
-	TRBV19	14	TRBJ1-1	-	TGTGCCAGTAGTATATACAACATGAACACTGAAGCTTTCTTT	CASSIYNMNTEAFF
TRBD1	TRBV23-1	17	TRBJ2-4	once	TGCGCCAGCAGTCAATCCTCGGGACAGGGCGGGAAAAACATTCAGTACTTC	CASSQSSGQGGKNIQYF
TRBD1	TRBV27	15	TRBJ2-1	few	TGTGCCAGCAGTCCGCGGACAGGGATAGGCAATGAGCAGTTCTTC	CASSPRTGIGNEQFF
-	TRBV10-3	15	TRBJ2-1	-	TGTGCCATTACAAGCAGGGAGGTCCGATACAATGAGCAGTTCTTC	CAITSREVRYNEQFF
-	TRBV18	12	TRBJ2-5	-	TGTGCCAGCTCACCAGGGGGAGAGACCCAGTACTTC	CASSPGGETQYF
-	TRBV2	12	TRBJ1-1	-	TGTGCCAACACTAGGGAGGTACCTGAAGCTTTCTTT	CANTREVPEAFF
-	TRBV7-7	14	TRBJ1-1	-	TGTGCCAGCAGCTTAGTTGCGGGTCCCTGTGAAGCTTTCTTT	CASSLVAGPCEAFF
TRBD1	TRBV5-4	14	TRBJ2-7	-	TGTGCCAGCAGCTCGAACCGGGACAGTTACGAGCAGTACTTC	CASSSNRDSYEQYF
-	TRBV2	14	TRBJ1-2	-	TGTGCCAGCACCCAGGAGGATAGGGCGGCTGGCTACACCTTC	CASTQEDRAAGYTF
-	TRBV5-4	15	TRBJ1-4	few	TGTGCCAGCAGCTTTCACGGGGACAATAATGAAAAACTGTTTTTT	CASSFHGDNNEKLFF
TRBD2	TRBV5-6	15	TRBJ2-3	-	TGTGCCAGCAGCTTGGCCTTTCGGGGGGAAGATACGCAGTATTTT	CASSLAFRGEDTQYF
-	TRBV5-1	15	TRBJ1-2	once	TGCGCCAGCAGCTTGGCCGGGGGCGGGGACTATGGCTACACCTTC	CASSLAGGGDYGYTF
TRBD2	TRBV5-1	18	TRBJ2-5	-	TGCGCCAGCAGCTTGGAGGCTAGCGGGAGGGAGTACCAAGAGACCCAGTACTTC	CASSLEASGREYQETQYF
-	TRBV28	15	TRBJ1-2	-	TGTGCCAGCAGTTTACCCGGCCAGGGAACCGATGGCTACACCTTC	CASSLPGQGTDGYTF
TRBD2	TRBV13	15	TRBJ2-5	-	TGTGCCAGCAGCTTACGACTAGCGGGAGACGAGACCCAGTACTTC	CASSLRLAGDETQYF
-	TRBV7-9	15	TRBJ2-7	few	TGTGCCAGCAGCTTAGAAGGGGGACCTTCCTACGAGCAGTACTTC	CASSLEGGPSYEQYF
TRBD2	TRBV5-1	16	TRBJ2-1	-	TGCGCCAGCAGCCAAACTAGCGGGAGTGCCTACAATGAGCAGTTCTTC	CASSQTSGSAYNEQFF
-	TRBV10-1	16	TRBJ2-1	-	TGCGCCAGCAGTGAAGGCAGGCGGGGTTCAACAGATGAGCAGTTCTTC	CASSEGRRGSTDEQFF
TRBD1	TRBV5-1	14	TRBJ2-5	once	TGCGCCAGCAGCTTAGACAGGGCGGAAGAGACCCAGTACTTC	CASSLDRAEETQYF
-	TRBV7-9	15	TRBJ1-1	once	TGTGCCAGCAGCCCCAAACCTACAGCGAACACTGAAGCTTTCTTT	CASSPKPTANTEAFF
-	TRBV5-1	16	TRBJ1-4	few	TGCGCCAGTAGACAGTCATCAGGGACTGCTAATGAAAAACTGTTTTTT	CASRQSSGTANEKLFF
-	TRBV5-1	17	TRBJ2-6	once	TGCGCCAGCAGCTACGGGACGAGACCCACCGGGGCCAACGTCCTGACTTTC	CASSYGTRPTGANVLTF
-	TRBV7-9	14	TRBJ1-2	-	TGTGCCAGCAGCTTAGGTTCCAGCCACTATGGCTACACCTTC	CASSLGSSHYGYTF
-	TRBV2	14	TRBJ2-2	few	TGTGCCAGCAGTGAACTATTTTTCACGGGGGAGCTGTTTTTT	CASSELFFTGELFF
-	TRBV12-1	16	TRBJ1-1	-	TGTGCCAGCAGCTTTCTGGGGGAGGGCATGAACACTGAAGCTTTCTTT	CASSFLGEGMNTEAFF
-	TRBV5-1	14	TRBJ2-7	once	TGCGCCAGCAGCAAGGGACCTCAGTCGTACGAGCAGTACTTC	CASSKGPQSYEQYF
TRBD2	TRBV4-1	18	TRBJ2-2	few	TGCGCCAGCACCTCGGGACTAGCGGGACTTGTGAACACCGGGGAGCTGTTTTTT	CASTSGLAGLVNTGELFF
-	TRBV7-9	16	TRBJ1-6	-	TGTGCCAGCAGCGCAATCGGGGGCTCCTATAATTCACCCCTCCACTTT	CASSAIGGSYNSPLHF
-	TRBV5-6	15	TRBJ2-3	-	TGTGCCAGCAGCTTGGCCCGGGTAGGCACAGATACGCAGTATTTT	CASSLARVGTDTQYF
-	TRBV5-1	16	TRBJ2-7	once	TGCGCCAGCAGCCCGGTAGGGGGGAGTAGGTCCTACGAGCAGTACTTC	CASSPVGGSRSYEQYF
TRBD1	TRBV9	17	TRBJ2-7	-	TGTGCCAGCAGCCTACTCCGACAGGGGCCTGGGCACTACGAGCAGTACTTC	CASSLLRQGPGHYEQYF
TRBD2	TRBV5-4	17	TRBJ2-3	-	TGTGCCAGCACCGGGACTAGCGGTCATCCTAGCACAGATACGCAGTATTTT	CASTGTSGHPSTDTQYF
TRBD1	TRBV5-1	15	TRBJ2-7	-	TGTGCCAGCAGCTTAGGAGGGACAGGAGCCTACGAGCAGTACTTC	CASSLGGTGAYEQYF
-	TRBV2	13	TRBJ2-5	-	TGTGCCAGCAGTAGGACAGACCAAGAGACCCAGTACTTC	CASSRTDQETQYF
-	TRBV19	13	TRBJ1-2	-	TGTGCCAGTAGTATTAACAGCGACTATGGCTACACCTTC	CASSINSDYGYTF
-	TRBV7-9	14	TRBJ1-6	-	TGTGCCAGCAGCTTAGGAGGCAATAATTCACCCCTCCACTTT	CASSLGGNNSPLHF
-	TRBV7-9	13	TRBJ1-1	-	TGTGCCAGCAGCTTAAGGACAGACACTGAAGCTTTCTTT	CASSLRTDTEAFF
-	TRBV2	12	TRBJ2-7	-	TGTGCCAGCAGAGGAGACTACTACGAGCAGTACTTC	CASRGDYYEQYF
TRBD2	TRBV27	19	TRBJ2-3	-	TGTGCCAGCAGTTTATGGGGCCCTTTAGCGGGAGAGAGCACAGATACGCAGTATTTT	CASSLWGPLAGESTDTQYF
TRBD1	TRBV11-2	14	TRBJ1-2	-	TGTGCCAGCAGCGCCCTGACAGGGGACTATGGCTACACCTTC	CASSALTGDYGYTF
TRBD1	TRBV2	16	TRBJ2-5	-	TGTGCCAGCAGTGCGGACAGGGTTGAGTCAGGAGAGACCCAGTACTTC	CASSADRVESGETQYF